This TCR beta chain originates from a study of blood T cells in healthy people across ages. Turning to this clonotype: Its antigen is still unknown.

A second PCR of about 7 to 11 cycles used a sample-barcoded 5' primer and a J-beta primer mix. One entry per CDR3 protein, called by TCRdb with MiXCR from the 5' RACE reads. The data hold 540,000 or so distinct CDR3 sequences, with around 48% observed a single time. This CDR3 has 17 residues. With 6 bases clipped from V and 2 bases from J, the junction kept 13 bases outside the gene matches. The germline CDR1 and CDR2 sequences are MDHEN and SYDVKM. Whole-study findings and limits: In long-lived donors, naive CD4+ cell counts and diversity exceeded those of aged donors.

Sequencing was performed on blood. This TCR was recovered from a man at least 80 years old in good health. This chain joins TRBV28 and TRBJ1-5, with 7 bases that match TRBD1. The CDR3 loop reads CASSSPGLTGRNQPQHF. The CDR3 DNA sequence: TGTGCCAGCAGCTCGCCGGGGTTGACAGGGCGCAATCAGCCCCAGCATTTT.